The 15 T cell receptor beta chains in this list originate from one sample, sequenced in a study of blood T cell repertoires in COVID-19. Using immunoSEQ multiplex PCR, the repertoire was profiled, and TCRdb retains in-frame clones only, with some absent. The sample gives tens of thousands of clones, around 91% of which show up once; roughly 2.8% is in the top ten. The sequencing input was peripheral blood. The receptor source for this set is a man aged 45-65 years with active COVID-19.

The CDR3 protein is CASSLSGLSGKLFF. CDR3 nucleotides: TGTGCCAGCAGTTTATCGGGGCTGTCGGGAAAACTGTTTTTT. The chain links TRBV27 to TRBJ1-4, with D perhaps TRBD1 (5 bases). The CDR3 totals 14 residues. Trimming shortened V by 0 bases and J by 10 bases, and 12 bases separated the two germline ends. Germline CDR1 reads MNHEY; CDR2 reads SMNVEV (reference sequence).

This chain uses TRBV12-3 or TRBV12-4 with TRBJ1-5, with 7 nucleotides matching TRBD1. CDR3 length: 13 amino acids. Trimming cost V 4 bases and J 7 bases; bases outside gene matches: 4. The CDR3 DNA reads TGTGCCAGCAGTTCACGACAGGGCCAGCCCCAGCATTTT. Its translation: CASSSRQGQPQHF.

In DNA, the CDR3 is TGTGCCTGGCGTGGACAGGGGGCAAGATCGAACACTGAAGCTTTCTTT. It encodes CAWRGQGARSNTEAFF. The chain uses TRBV30 and TRBJ1-1; 11 bases are a match to TRBD1. This CDR3 contains 16 residues. The J segment lost 1 base and the V segment lost 5 bases, leaving 9 bases of the junction unmatched. CDR1 is GTSNPN and CDR2 is SVGIG in the germline V gene (reference sequence). Complete variable domain (other parts from reference TRBV30 and TRBJ1-1): SQTIHQWPATLVQPVGSPLSLECTVEGTSNPNLYWYRQAAGRGLQLLFYSVGIGQISSEVPQNLSASRPQDRQFILSSKKLLLSDSGFYLCAWRGQGARSNTEAFFGQGTRLTVV.

The genes are TRBV5-1 and TRBJ2-5, with TRBD2 identical over 13 bases. The V and J ends lost 3 bases and 2 bases, in that order; junction bases with no gene match: 10. From germline, CDR1 is SGHRS and CDR2 YFSETQ. The CDR3 sequence is 18 residues long. In nucleotides, the CDR3 is TGCGCCAGCAGCTACTCCGGGACTAGCGGGAATCTACAAGAGACCCAGTACTTC. Encoded protein: CASSYSGTSGNLQETQYF.

V usage is TRBV29-1 and J usage is TRBJ2-7; tentatively, D is TRBD2 (6 bases). Germline V lookup: CDR1 SQVTM, CDR2 ANQGSEA. The CDR3 is 12 amino acids. V was shortened by 4 bases and J by 2 bases, with 9 bases between the two germline ends. The DNA for the CDR3 is TGCAGCGTTGCCAGGGAGGCCTACGAGCAGTACTTC. It is translated as CSVAREAYEQYF.

V is TRBV3-1 (or the pseudogene TRBV3-2) and J is TRBJ1-4; 9 bases line up with TRBD1. The germline CDR1 and CDR2 sequences are LGHDT and YNNKEL (reference sequence). The CDR3 totals 15 residues. After removal of 4 bases from V and 4 bases from J, the junction contained 4 bases not matched to a gene. The CDR3 spells CASSLRTGDNEKLFF. In DNA, the CDR3 is TGTGCCAGCAGCCTCAGGACAGGGGATAATGAAAAACTGTTTTTT.

The chain couples TRBV9 to TRBJ1-1, with D tentatively TRBD1 (6 bases). This CDR3 region has 15 residues. Trimming took 1 base from V and 0 from J, leaving 10 bases between them. CDR1 is SGDLS, CDR2 YYNGEE, per germline. CDR3 coding DNA: TGTGCCAGCAGCGTAACGGACAGAATGAACACTGAAGCTTTCTTT. This translates into CASSVTDRMNTEAFF.

The rearrangement uses TRBV10-1 and TRBJ2-3, with a possible D match to TRBD2 (5 bases). With 4 bases removed from V and 5 bases from J, the gap between germline ends came to 13 bases. There are 14 residues in the CDR3. CDR1 is WNHNN, CDR2 SYGVQD, per germline (reference sequence). CDR3 DNA: TGCGCCAGCAGTGTCCTGGGAGTTGGAGATACGCAGTATTTT. It specifies CASSVLGVGDTQYF.

The genes are TRBV11-2 and TRBJ2-7, with no clear D. The CDR3 covers 17 residues. V lost 1 base to trimming and J lost 7 bases, with 23 bases between them. CDR1 and CDR2 (germline): SGHAT, FQNNGV. CDR3 sequence: CASSLVEVADTRLEQYF. The CDR3 nucleotides read TGTGCCAGCAGCTTAGTAGAGGTGGCGGATACCCGTTTGGAGCAGTACTTC. Combining the CDR3 with reference TRBV11-2 and TRBJ2-7 gives the whole variable domain EAGVAQSPRYKIIEKRQSVAFWCNPISGHATLYWYQQILGQGPKLLIQFQNNGVVDDSQLPKDRFSAERLKGVDSTLKIQPAKLEDSAVYLCASSLVEVADTRLEQYFGPGTRLTVT.

This chain uses TRBV6-6 with TRBJ1-1; 8 bases align to TRBD1. This CDR3 has 13 amino acids. After removal of 6 bases from V and 4 bases from J, the junction contained 4 bases not matched to a gene. The germline CDR1 and CDR2 sequences are MNHNY and SVGAGI (reference sequence). CDR3 in DNA: TGTGCCAGCAGCCGGACAGGGCCCACTGAAGCTTTCTTT. As protein: CASSRTGPTEAFF.

The chain's CDR3 is CATTSRDRAYEQYF. In DNA form, the CDR3 reads TGTGCCACCACGTCCCGGGACAGGGCCTACGAGCAGTACTTC. The chain is built from TRBV15 and TRBJ2-7; 9 bases are a match to TRBD1. Germline CDR1 LNHNV, CDR2 YYDKDF (reference sequence). The CDR3 is 14 amino acids. Trimming took 7 bases from V and 2 from J; bases not matched to a gene: 6.

This chain joins TRBV5-1 and TRBJ1-2; perhaps TRBD1 as D (5 bases). The V and J ends lost 2 bases and 6 bases respectively, with 8 bases between them. The CDR3 runs to 12 residues. Germline V gene data show CDR1 as SGHRS and CDR2 as YFSETQ. The DNA for the CDR3 is TGCGCCAGCAGCTTTCAAGGGGATGGCTACACCTTC. This codes for CASSFQGDGYTF.

The chain combines TRBV5-6 with TRBJ1-1; maybe TRBD1 (5 bases). Germline loops: CDR1 SGHDT, CDR2 YYEEEE. V was trimmed by 3 bases and J by 1 base, leaving 22 bases between them. This CDR3 has 18 amino acids. The CDR3 here is CASSSGPEQGWTNTEAFF. The CDR3 nucleotides are TGTGCCAGCAGCTCGGGCCCCGAGCAGGGTTGGACGAACACTGAAGCTTTCTTT.

The chain carries TRBV7-9 and TRBJ2-5; perhaps TRBD1 as D (5 bases). The CDR3 is made up of 13 amino acids. CDR1 and CDR2 from the germline V gene are SEHNR and FQNEAQ (reference sequence). The ends were cut back, 2 bases at V and 9 bases at J, with 13 bases in the middle. The chain's CDR3 is CASSLRRLGAQYF. In DNA, the CDR3 is TGTGCCAGCAGCTTACGACGCCTAGGGGCCCAGTACTTC.

This clone appeared a single time. Here the CDR3 DNA reads TGTGCCAGCAGCCCTAGGGGCAGGGGGAACACTGAAGCTTTCTTT. This encodes CASSPRGRGNTEAFF. This chain links TRBV7-2 with TRBJ1-1; D is possibly TRBD1 (6 bases). The length of the CDR3 is 15 residues. Germline assignment: CDR1 SGHTA and CDR2 FQGNSA. Trimming pared 5 bases from V and 1 base from J, leaving 14 bases between.